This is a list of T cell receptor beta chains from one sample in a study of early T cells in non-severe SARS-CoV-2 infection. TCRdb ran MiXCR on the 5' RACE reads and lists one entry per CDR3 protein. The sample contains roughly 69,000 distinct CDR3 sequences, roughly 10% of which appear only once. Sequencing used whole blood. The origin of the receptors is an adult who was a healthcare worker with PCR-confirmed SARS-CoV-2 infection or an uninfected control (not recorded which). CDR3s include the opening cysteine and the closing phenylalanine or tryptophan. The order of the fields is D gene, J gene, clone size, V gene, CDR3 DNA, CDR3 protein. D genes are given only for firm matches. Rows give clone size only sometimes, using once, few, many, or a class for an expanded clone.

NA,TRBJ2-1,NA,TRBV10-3,TGTGCCATCTCCGAGGACGGGCTAGAGTTCTTC,CAISEDGLEFF
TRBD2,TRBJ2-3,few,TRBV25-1,TGTGCCAGCAGTGAACTAGGACTAGCGGGAGGATACACAGATACGCAGTATTTT,CASSELGLAGGYTDTQYF
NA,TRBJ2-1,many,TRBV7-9,TGTGCCAGCACTCATCCGGGGGCCGCCAATGAGCAGTTCTTC,CASTHPGAANEQFF
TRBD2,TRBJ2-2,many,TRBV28,TGTGCCAGCAGGCTGAGAGCCAGACTAGCGGGAGCTAAGACCGGGGAGCTGTTTTTT,CASRLRARLAGAKTGELFF
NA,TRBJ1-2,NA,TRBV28,TGTGCCAGCAGCCGTGCCCAGGGAAGCGTTGTGGATGGCTACACCTTC,CASSRAQGSVVDGYTF
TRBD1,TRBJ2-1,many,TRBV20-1,TGCAGTGCTGGGACCGACAGGGTTAGCAATGAGCAGTTCTTC,CSAGTDRVSNEQFF
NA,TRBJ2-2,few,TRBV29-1,TGCAGCGTTGTTCGGGGAAACACCGGGGAGCTGTTTTTT,CSVVRGNTGELFF
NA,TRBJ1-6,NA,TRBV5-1,TGCGCCAGCAGCTTAGGGACCTCCTTCGGTTCACCCCTCCACTTT,CASSLGTSFGSPLHF
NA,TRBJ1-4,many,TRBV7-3,TGTGCCAGCAGCCGAGGCGGGGGAAATGAAAAACTGTTTTTT,CASSRGGGNEKLFF
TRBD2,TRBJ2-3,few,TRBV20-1,TGCAGTGCTAGGAGCCCAGCGGGAGGGACAGATACGCAGTATTTT,CSARSPAGGTDTQYF
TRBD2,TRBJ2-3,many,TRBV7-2,TGTGCCAGCAGCTTAGATACTAGCGGGATACTAGATACGCAGTATTTT,CASSLDTSGILDTQYF
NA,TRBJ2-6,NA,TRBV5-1,TGCGCCAGCAGTACGGGACTGATAAGCTCTGGGGCCAACGTCCTGACTTTC,CASSTGLISSGANVLTF
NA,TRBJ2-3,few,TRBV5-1,TGCGCCAGCAGCGGGGATTGGAGCACAGATACGCAGTATTTT,CASSGDWSTDTQYF
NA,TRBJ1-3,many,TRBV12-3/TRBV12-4,TGTGCCAGCAGTCGACAGGAAATAAGTTCCTCTGGAAACACCATATATTTT,CASSRQEISSSGNTIYF
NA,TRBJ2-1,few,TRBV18,TGTGCCAGCTCGTCAGGGACGAACACCAATGAGCAGTTCTTC,CASSSGTNTNEQFF
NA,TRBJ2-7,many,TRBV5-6,TGTGCCAGCAGCTTGGTGACGGCAGGGACCTACGAGCAGTACTTC,CASSLVTAGTYEQYF
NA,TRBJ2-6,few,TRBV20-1,TGCAGTGCTAGAGAGGGCCTAGCGATTCCTTTCGCTGGGGCCAACGTCCTGACTTTC,CSAREGLAIPFAGANVLTF
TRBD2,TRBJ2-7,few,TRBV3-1,TGTGCCAGCAGCCTCCACTCGGGGGGGAACTCCTACGAGCAGTACTTC,CASSLHSGGNSYEQYF
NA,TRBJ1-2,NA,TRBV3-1,TGTGCCAGCAGCCAAGATTTGGGGCATGGCTACACCTTC,CASSQDLGHGYTF
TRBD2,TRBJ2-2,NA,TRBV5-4,TGTGCCAGCAGCCTTATACTAGCGGGAGGCGGGGAGCTGTTTTTT,CASSLILAGGGELFF
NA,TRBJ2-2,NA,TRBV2,TGTGCCAGCAGTGAATTACTGTTGGTCGGGGAGCTGTTTTTT,CASSELLLVGELFF
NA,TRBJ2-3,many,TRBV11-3,TGTGCCAGCAGTCGGCGGGGACCCACAGATACGCAGTATTTT,CASSRRGPTDTQYF
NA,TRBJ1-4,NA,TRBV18,TGTGCCAGCTCACTCGACCAGGAGGAAAAACTGTTTTTT,CASSLDQEEKLFF
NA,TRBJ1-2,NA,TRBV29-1,TGCAGCGTTGAAGGACCGGATGGGAGCTACACCTTC,CSVEGPDGSYTF
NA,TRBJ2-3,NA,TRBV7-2,TGTGCCAGCAGCTTAGCGCAGTCAGATACGCAGTATTTT,CASSLAQSDTQYF
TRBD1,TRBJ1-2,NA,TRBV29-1,TGCAGCGTAACGACAGGGTGGACCTATGGCTACACCTTC,CSVTTGWTYGYTF
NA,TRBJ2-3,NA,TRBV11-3,TGTGCCAGCAGCTTAGAGGCCGGGGATACGCAGTATTTT,CASSLEAGDTQYF
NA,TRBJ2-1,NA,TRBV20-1,TGCAGTGCTAAGAGAGTTAGCAACAATGAGCAGTTCTTC,CSAKRVSNNEQFF
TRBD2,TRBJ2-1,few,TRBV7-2,TGTGCCAGCAGCTCCCCCACAGCGGGAGGGGGTGAGCAGTTCTTC,CASSSPTAGGGEQFF
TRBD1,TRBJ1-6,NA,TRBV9,TGTGCCAGCAGCATAGAACCAGGGGGCGCCTCACCCCTCCACTTT,CASSIEPGGASPLHF
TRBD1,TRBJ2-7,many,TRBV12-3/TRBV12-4,TGTGCCAGCAGGGGGGCCGAGACAGGGGCCTACGAGCAGTACTTC,CASRGAETGAYEQYF
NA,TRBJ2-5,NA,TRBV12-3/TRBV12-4,TGTGCCAGCAGCACCACTCAGGGACCTGGGACCCAGTACTTC,CASSTTQGPGTQYF
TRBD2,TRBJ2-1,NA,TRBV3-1,TGTGCCAGCAGACTGGGGGGGAATGAGCAGTTCTTC,CASRLGGNEQFF
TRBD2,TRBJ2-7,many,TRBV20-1,TGCAGTGCTAGAAGCGGGAGTTACGAGCAGTACTTC,CSARSGSYEQYF
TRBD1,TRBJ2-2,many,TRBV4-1,TGCGCCAGCAGTGACGCGGACAGGGTGTTGCACACCGGGGAGCTGTTTTTT,CASSDADRVLHTGELFF
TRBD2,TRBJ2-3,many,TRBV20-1,TGCAGTGCTGGGTCTTTCACTAGCGGGGGGACAGATACGCAGTATTTT,CSAGSFTSGGTDTQYF
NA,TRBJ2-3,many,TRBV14,TGTGCCAGCAGCGGCCGGGCCTTCGGCGTGGATACGCAGTATTTT,CASSGRAFGVDTQYF
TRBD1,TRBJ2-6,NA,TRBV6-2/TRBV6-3,TGTGCCAGCAGTTACGGGACAGTCTCTGGGGCCAACGTCCTGACTTTC,CASSYGTVSGANVLTF
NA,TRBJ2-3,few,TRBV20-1,TGCAGTGCACGGACTCTTCCTAGCACAGATACGCAGTATTTT,CSARTLPSTDTQYF
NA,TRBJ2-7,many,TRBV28,TGTGCCAGTGAACCCCCCGGAACCCACGAGCAGTACTTC,CASEPPGTHEQYF
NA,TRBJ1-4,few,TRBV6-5,TGTGCCAGCAGTTTTGGACAGTTTAATGAAAAACTGTTTTTT,CASSFGQFNEKLFF
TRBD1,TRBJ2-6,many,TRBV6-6,TGTGCCAGCGGAGTTACAGGGGCTGGGGCCAACGTCCTGACTTTC,CASGVTGAGANVLTF
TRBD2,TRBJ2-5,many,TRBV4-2,TGTGCCAGCAGCCCGGGCGCTAGCGGACAAGAGACCCAGTACTTC,CASSPGASGQETQYF
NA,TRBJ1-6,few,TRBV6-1,TGTGCCAGCATCCTCGGAGACTTGAATTCACCCCTCCACTTT,CASILGDLNSPLHF
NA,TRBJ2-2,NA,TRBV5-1,TGCGCCAGCACCACGGACACCGGGGAGCTGTTTTTT,CASTTDTGELFF
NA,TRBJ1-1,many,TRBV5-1,TGCGCCAGCAGCTTGGTACCCATGAACACTGAAGCTTTCTTT,CASSLVPMNTEAFF
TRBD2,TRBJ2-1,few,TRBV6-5,TGTGCCAGCAGTAGTCATAGCGGGAGGGCCGACGCGGAGCAGTTCTTC,CASSSHSGRADAEQFF
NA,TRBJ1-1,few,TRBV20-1,TGCAGTGCTAGCCGCCCCTTAGGAGGGGCCACTGAAGCTTTCTTT,CSASRPLGGATEAFF
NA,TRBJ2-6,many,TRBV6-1,TGTGCCAGCATGCCACAGACCTCTGGGGCCAACGTCCTGACTTTC,CASMPQTSGANVLTF
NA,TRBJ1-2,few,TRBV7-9,TGTGCCAGCAGCTATGGGGGTGCGGGAGGCTACACCTTC,CASSYGGAGGYTF
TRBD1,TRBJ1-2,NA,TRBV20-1,TGCAGTGCTACCTCCGGGACAGGGAATAACTATGGCTACACCTTC,CSATSGTGNNYGYTF
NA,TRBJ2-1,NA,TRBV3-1,TGTGCCAGCAGCCTGCAGGCGCGTGAGCAGTTCTTC,CASSLQAREQFF
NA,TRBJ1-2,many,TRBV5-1,TGCGCCAGCAGCTTGTCCAGGACAAACTATGGCTACACCTTC,CASSLSRTNYGYTF